These T cell receptor beta chains were read from a single sample in a study of Ad26.COV2.S vaccination and SARS-CoV-2 variants. Generated by immunoSEQ multiplex PCR, the TCRdb table keeps only in-frame clones and is missing some. The table records 410,000 or so clones, 92% of them present only once. The sequences come from peripheral blood, collected in a trial of Ad26.COV2.S vaccine versus placebo. Receptor source: a person between 18 and 59 years old who received the Ad26.COV2.S COVID-19 vaccine or a placebo. Both conserved end residues are part of each CDR3. A D gene is named only where the DNA matches it firmly. Part of the rows lack a size; the others show once, few, many or a class for expanded clones.

v_call	cdr3_length	d_call	j_call	clone_size	cdr3_aa	cdr3_nt
TRBV19	15	-	TRBJ1-2	-	CASSMFEANTYGYTF	TGTGCCAGTAGTATGTTCGAGGCCAATACATATGGCTACACCTTC
TRBV2	18	-	TRBJ1-6	-	CASSSPSRVSSYNSPLHF	TGTGCCAGCAGTTCCCCATCACGGGTCAGCTCCTATAATTCACCCCTCCACTTT
TRBV18	17	-	TRBJ2-3	-	CASSPTSRQTSTDTQYF	TGTGCCAGCTCACCAACTAGCAGGCAGACTAGCACAGATACGCAGTATTTT
TRBV7-9	13	-	TRBJ2-1	-	CASSSPSRSEQFF	TGTGCCAGCAGCTCCCCCAGTCGATCTGAGCAGTTCTTC
TRBV28	14	TRBD1	TRBJ1-5	-	CASSRQGKSQPQHF	TGTGCCAGCAGTCGACAGGGAAAGTCTCAGCCCCAGCATTTT
TRBV6-6	15	TRBD2	TRBJ2-5	-	CASSPGVAGRETQYF	TGTGCCAGCAGCCCCGGGGTAGCGGGTAGAGAGACCCAGTACTTC
TRBV12-3/TRBV12-4	12	-	TRBJ2-1	-	CASSLGYNEQFF	TGTGCCAGCAGTTTAGGGTACAATGAGCAGTTCTTC
TRBV28	16	-	TRBJ1-5	-	CASSAQDFWGNQPQHF	TGTGCCAGCAGTGCACAGGACTTCTGGGGCAATCAGCCCCAGCATTTT
TRBV19	14	-	TRBJ2-3	-	CASSIWTTTDTQYF	TGTGCCAGTAGTATCTGGACTACAACAGATACGCAGTATTTT
TRBV7-9	16	-	TRBJ1-3	-	CASSPRITLGGNTIYF	TGTGCCAGCAGCCCGAGGATCACCTTGGGTGGAAACACCATATATTTT
TRBV28	13	-	TRBJ2-5	once	CASSLGRTETQYF	TGTGCCAGCAGCCTGGGACGTACGGAGACCCAGTACTTC
TRBV6-5	14	-	TRBJ1-1	-	CASSIGLSNTEAFF	TGTGCCAGCAGTATAGGGCTTTCGAACACTGAAGCTTTCTTT
TRBV6-1	15	-	TRBJ2-7	-	CASSEAREGLYEQYF	TGTGCCAGCAGTGAAGCACGGGAAGGTCTCTACGAGCAGTACTTC
TRBV12-3/TRBV12-4	13	-	TRBJ2-5	-	CASSLTGRETQYF	TGTGCCAGCAGTTTAACAGGGAGGGAGACCCAGTACTTC
TRBV7-9	16	TRBD1	TRBJ2-2	few	CASSFGQGFNTGELFF	TGTGCCAGCAGCTTTGGACAGGGATTTAACACCGGGGAGCTGTTTTTT
TRBV7-9	17	TRBD1	TRBJ1-1	-	CASSLAVGGYRNTEAFF	TGTGCCAGCAGCTTAGCAGTAGGGGGCTACCGGAACACTGAAGCTTTCTTT
TRBV5-1	16	-	TRBJ1-1	-	CASSLDVVTVNTEAFF	TGCGCCAGCAGCTTGGACGTCGTGACAGTGAACACTGAAGCTTTCTTT
TRBV9	14	-	TRBJ2-5	-	CASSVGGDEETQYF	TGTGCCAGCAGCGTAGGGGGGGACGAAGAGACCCAGTACTTC